What follows is one T cell receptor beta chain and its context. Authors' processing steps: Reference gene primer amplification in the assay estimated nucleated cell counts. Libraries were prepared by immunoSEQ multiplex PCR; TCRdb keeps only in-frame clonotypes and omits some of them. V, J and clone size derive from that table, while D and trimming were established from the DNA sequence. Among some 210,000 clones listed, about 89% were seen once. CDR3 length: 15 residues. Trimming at V came to 4 bases and at J to 4 bases, leaving 8 bases not matched to a gene. Per the germline V gene, CDR1 is SGHRS and CDR2 is YFSETQ. This record belongs to a study of blood T cell repertoires in COVID-19. Study details: The United States, Italy and Spain provided the acute and convalescent COVID-19 samples. Sources were T cells, B-cell-depleted T cells, or PBMCs; the material itself was cDNA or gDNA.

V and J are TRBV5-1 and TRBJ2-3; 8 positions agree with TRBD2. The TCR originated in a middle-aged woman with acute or convalescent COVID-19. Sequenced input: peripheral blood. For the CDR3, the DNA is TGCGCCAGCAGCGCGACTCGGGGGGGCCCAGATACGCAGTATTTT. Its translation is CASSATRGGPDTQYF. Based on the CDR3 plus reference TRBV5-1 and TRBJ2-3, the full variable domain is KAGVTQTPRYLIKTRGQQVTLSCSPISGHRSVSWYQQTPGQGLQFLFEYFSETQRNKGNFPGRFSGRQFSNSRSEMNVSTLELGDSALYLCASSATRGGPDTQYFGPGTRLTVL.